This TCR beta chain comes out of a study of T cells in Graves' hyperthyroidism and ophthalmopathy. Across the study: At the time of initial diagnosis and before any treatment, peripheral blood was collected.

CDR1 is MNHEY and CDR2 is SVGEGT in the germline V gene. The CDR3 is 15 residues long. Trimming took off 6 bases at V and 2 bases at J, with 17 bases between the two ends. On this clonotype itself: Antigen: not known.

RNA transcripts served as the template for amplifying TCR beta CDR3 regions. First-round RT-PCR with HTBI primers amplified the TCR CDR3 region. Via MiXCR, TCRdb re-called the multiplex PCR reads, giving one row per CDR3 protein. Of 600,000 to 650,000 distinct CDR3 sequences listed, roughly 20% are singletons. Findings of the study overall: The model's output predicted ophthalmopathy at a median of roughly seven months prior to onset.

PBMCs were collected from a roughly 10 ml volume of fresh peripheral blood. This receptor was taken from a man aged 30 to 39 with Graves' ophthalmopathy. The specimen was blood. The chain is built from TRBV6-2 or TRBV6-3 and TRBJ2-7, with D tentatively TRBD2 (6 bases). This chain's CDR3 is CASRGGRDWTYEQYF. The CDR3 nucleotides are TGTGCCAGCAGGGGAGGTAGGGACTGGACCTACGAGCAGTACTTC.